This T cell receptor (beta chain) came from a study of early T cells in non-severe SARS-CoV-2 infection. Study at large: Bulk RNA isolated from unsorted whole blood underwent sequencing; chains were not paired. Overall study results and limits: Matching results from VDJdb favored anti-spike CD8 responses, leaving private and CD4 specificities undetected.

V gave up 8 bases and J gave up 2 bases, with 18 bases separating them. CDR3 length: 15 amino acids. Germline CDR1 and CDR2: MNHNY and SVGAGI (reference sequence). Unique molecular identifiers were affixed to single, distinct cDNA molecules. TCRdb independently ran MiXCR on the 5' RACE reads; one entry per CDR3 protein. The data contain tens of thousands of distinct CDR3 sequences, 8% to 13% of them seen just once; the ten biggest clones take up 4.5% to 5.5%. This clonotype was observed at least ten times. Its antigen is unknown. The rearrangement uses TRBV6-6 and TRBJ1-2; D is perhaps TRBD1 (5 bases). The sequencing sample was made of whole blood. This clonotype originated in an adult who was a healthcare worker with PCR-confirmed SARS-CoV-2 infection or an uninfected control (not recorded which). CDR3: CASVVSQGENYGYTF. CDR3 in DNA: TGTGCCAGCGTGGTATCTCAGGGTGAAAACTATGGCTACACCTTC.